The sample holds many counts of the clone carrying this T cell receptor (beta chain). Its antigen is not known. The sample originates from a study of early T cells in non-severe SARS-CoV-2 infection. Background on the study: Bulk RNA from unsorted whole blood was sequenced; chains were unpaired. Overall study results and limits: CD4 and private specificities were missed by VDJdb matching, which favored anti-spike CD8 responses.

Attached unique molecular identifiers marked individual cDNA molecules. TCRdb fed the 5' RACE reads into MiXCR, producing one record per CDR3 protein. Counted here are 20,000 to 25,000 distinct CDR3 sequences, about 5.2% occurring once; the ten biggest clones make up approximately 12%. The CDR3 loop spans 13 amino acids. Trimming stripped 3 bases from V and 5 bases from J, with 11 bases between. Germline-derived CDR1 and CDR2 are ENHRY and SYGVKD. The receptor was isolated from an adult who was a healthcare worker with PCR-confirmed SARS-CoV-2 infection or an uninfected control (not recorded which). The gene calls are TRBV10-3 and TRBJ2-7, with D perhaps matching TRBD2 (6 bases). Source material: whole blood. CDR3 protein: CAISDGLSNEQYV. Written as DNA, the CDR3 is TGTGCCATCAGTGATGGACTATCAAACGAGCAGTACGTC.